This T cell receptor beta chain comes out of a study of vaccination and CD4 T cells after COVID-19. Treatment in this sample: approximately 9-day PBMC culture with coronavirus spike peptide pools or control peptides (ViraFEST assay). PCR tests turned positive between March and December 2020, before US Alpha, Beta and Delta variants. Sequencing of cultured CD4+ T cell DNA used the Oncomine TCR Beta short-read assay. Once CD4+ T cells had been cultured, genomic DNA was extracted from them. TCRdb passed the PCR reads through MiXCR, listing each CDR3 protein once. The sample includes more than 13,000 distinct CDR3 sequences, 60% to 70% of them seen just once. Study-wide findings and caveats: Counts of SARS-CoV-2-reactive clonotypes had a median that went from around 21 to 38, a nonsignificant change.

This clonotype has a handful of counts. Antigen specificity is unknown. This TCR came from a human donor who had recovered from COVID-19. The sample was CD4+ T cells from blood, cultured in vitro.

In nucleotides, the CDR3 is TGTGCCAGCAGCTACAGGGTTGACTCACCCCTCCACTTT. This gives the protein CASSYRVDSPLHF. The genes are TRBV27 and TRBJ1-6; possibly TRBD1 for D (6 bases). The CDR3 is made up of 13 amino acids. CDR1 is MNHEY and CDR2 is SMNVEV in the germline V gene (reference sequence). V was pared by 6 bases and J by 10 bases, with 13 bases between.